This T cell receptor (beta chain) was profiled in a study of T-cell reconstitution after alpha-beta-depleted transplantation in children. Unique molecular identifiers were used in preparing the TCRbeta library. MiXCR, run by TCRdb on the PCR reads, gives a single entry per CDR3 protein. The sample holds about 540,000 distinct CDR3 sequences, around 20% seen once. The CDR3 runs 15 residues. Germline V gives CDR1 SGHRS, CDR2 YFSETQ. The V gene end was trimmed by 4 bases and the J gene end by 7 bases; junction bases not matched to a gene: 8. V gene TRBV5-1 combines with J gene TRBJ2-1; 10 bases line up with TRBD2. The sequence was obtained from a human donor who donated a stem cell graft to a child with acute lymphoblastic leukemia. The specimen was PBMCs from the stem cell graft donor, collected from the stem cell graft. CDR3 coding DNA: TGCGCCAGCAGCCGAGCGGGAGGGCCTCAAAATGAGCAGTTCTTC. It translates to CASSRAGGPQNEQFF. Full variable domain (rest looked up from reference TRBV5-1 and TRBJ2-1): KAGVTQTPRYLIKTRGQQVTLSCSPISGHRSVSWYQQTPGQGLQFLFEYFSETQRNKGNFPGRFSGRQFSNSRSEMNVSTLELGDSALYLCASSRAGGPQNEQFFGPGTRLTVL.